This TCR beta chain came from a study of CD8+ T cells in alopecia areata. Of note for this clone: The antigen is undetermined.

Treatment noted: oral pan-JAK inhibitor, 5-10 mg twice daily. Study outcomes and limitations: Normal scalp had lower clonality than lesional scalp, with alopecia totalis/universalis lesions showing this most strongly. Under tofacitinib, numerous expanded lesional clonotypes remained detectable in scalp and blood. Tofacitinib significantly reduced both scalp clonality and expanded CD8+ clones among the top 100.

The trim removed 1 base at V and 2 bases at J, leaving 2 bases unmatched. This CDR3 has 14 residues. The V gene's germline CDR1 is LNHNV and CDR2 YYDKDF (reference sequence). Sequencing used cDNA as its template, made by extracting RNA and reverse transcribing it. Method: immunoSEQ multiplex PCR; TCRdb's copy keeps in-frame clones and lacks some. The sample has 200,000 to 250,000 clones, 64% seen once; the top ten hold roughly 4.2%. The origin of this receptor is a human donor with alopecia areata. This material consisted of CD4+ T cells sorted from blood, taken at week 4, from a patient treated with tofacitinib. The V call is TRBV15, the J call TRBJ2-7, with TRBD1 matching 7 bases. The CDR3: CATSRGRGPYEQYF. Here the CDR3 DNA reads TGTGCCACCAGCAGAGGTAGGGGGCCCTACGAGCAGTACTTC. The entire variable domain, with the rest obtained from reference TRBV15 and TRBJ2-7, is as follows: DAMVIQNPRYQVTQFGKPVTLSCSQTLNHNVMYWYQQKSSQAPKLLFHYYDKDFNNEADTPDNFQSRRPNTSFCFLDIRSPGLGDTAMYLCATSRGRGPYEQYFGPGTRLTVT.